These 27 T cell receptor beta chains were all obtained from the same sample, sequenced in a study of control samples from healthy donors and cancer patients. The protocol was immunoSEQ multiplex PCR, while the TCRdb copy is restricted to in-frame clones and leaves out a portion. This sample has more than 95,000 clones, with 87% found just once. What was sequenced was blood. The origin of the receptors is a man in his forties or fifties in good health.

The chain links TRBV6-2 or TRBV6-3 to TRBJ1-2, with no clear D. The germline CDR1 and CDR2 sequences are MNHEY and SVGEGT. V was cut by 4 bases and J by 4 bases, with 7 bases left in between. The CDR3 runs 12 residues. The CDR3 DNA reads TGTGCCAGCAGTTTGAGGGTCTATGGCTACACCTTC. Amino acids: CASSLRVYGYTF.

This chain joins TRBV7-3 and TRBJ2-2; 7 bases fit TRBD1. This CDR3 has 16 residues. CDR1 is SGHTA and CDR2 is FQGTGA in the germline V gene. Trimming took 2 bases from V and 3 from J; bases not matched to a gene: 6. Here the CDR3 reads CASSLLGQEDTGELFF. The CDR3, as DNA: TGTGCCAGCAGCTTACTAGGACAGGAGGACACCGGGGAGCTGTTTTTT. Drawing the rest from reference TRBV7-3 and TRBJ2-2, the complete variable domain is GAGVSQTPSNKVTEKGKYVELRCDPISGHTALYWYRQSLGQGPEFLIYFQGTGAADDSGLPNDRFFAVRPEGSVSTLKIQRTERGDSAVYLCASSLLGQEDTGELFFGEGSRLTVL.

This clone was observed a handful of times. This sequence joins TRBV3-1 (or the pseudogene TRBV3-2) and TRBJ2-3, with D uncertain. The V gene's germline CDR1 is LGHDT and CDR2 YNNKEL (reference sequence). Deletions cut 8 bases from V and 2 bases from J, with 8 bases between. This CDR3 contains 12 residues. The CDR3: CASLSATDTQYF. DNA of the CDR3: TGTGCCAGCCTATCAGCCACAGATACGCAGTATTTT.

This chain links TRBV19 with TRBJ1-1; unclear D gene. CDR1 and CDR2 (germline): LNHDA, SQIVND (reference sequence). Trimming pared 3 bases from V and 0 bases from J, leaving 17 bases between. The CDR3 runs 17 residues. This CDR3 reads CASSISGPPFMNTEAFF. CDR3 nucleotide sequence: TGTGCCAGTAGTATTTCTGGACCTCCGTTCATGAACACTGAAGCTTTCTTT.

The rearrangement links TRBV15 to TRBJ1-1, with no clear D. V lost 5 bases, J lost 1 base, and 8 bases lay in between. Per germline, CDR1 LNHNV and CDR2 YYDKDF (reference sequence). The CDR3 length is 13 residues. In DNA form, the CDR3 reads TGTGCCACCAGCGGAGGGAGGAACACTGAAGCTTTCTTT. Amino acids: CATSGGRNTEAFF.

The chain combines TRBV2 with TRBJ1-1; no firm D call. The ends were cut back, 6 bases at V and 1 base at J, with 9 bases in the middle. Germline V lookup: CDR1 SNHLY, CDR2 FYNNEI. The CDR3 runs to 13 residues. In DNA, the CDR3 is TGTGCCAGCAGCGGGTCACGGAACACTGAAGCTTTCTTT. It is translated as CASSGSRNTEAFF. The variable domain in full, completed from reference TRBV2 and TRBJ1-1, reads EPEVTQTPSHQVTQMGQEVILRCVPISNHLYFYWYRQILGQKVEFLVSFYNNEISEKSEIFDDQFSVERPDGSNFTLKIRSTKLEDSAMYFCASSGSRNTEAFFGQGTRLTVV.

The V call is TRBV4-3, the J call TRBJ2-5; 12 nucleotides match TRBD2. J gave up 3 bases and V 0 bases, and 2 bases lay outside the gene matches. The germline V gene encodes CDR1 LGHNA and CDR2 YSLEER. This CDR3 spans 16 amino acids. The DNA for the CDR3 is TGCGCCAGCAGCCAAGAGGCTAGCGGGGGGGAAGAGACCCAGTACTTC. It translates to CASSQEASGGEETQYF.

The chain carries TRBV4-1 and TRBJ2-1; D perhaps matches TRBD1 (6 bases). Germline V gives CDR1 MGHRA, CDR2 YSYEKL. Trimming pared 4 bases from V and 6 bases from J, leaving 13 bases between. The CDR3 totals 14 residues. CDR3 sequence: CASSRDTLSNEQFF. Here the CDR3 DNA reads TGCGCCAGCAGCCGGGACACCCTGTCCAATGAGCAGTTCTTC.

The chain recombines TRBV24-1 with TRBJ2-2, with TRBD1 identical over 9 bases. V was clipped by 5 bases and J by 3 bases; unmatched bases: 6. Germline lookup yields CDR1 KGHDR and CDR2 SFDVKD. The CDR3 runs to 16 residues. The CDR3 reads CATSGLDRGYTGELFF. In nucleotides, the CDR3 is TGTGCCACCAGTGGGTTGGACAGGGGCTACACCGGGGAGCTGTTTTTT.

The chain carries TRBV5-1 and TRBJ1-4; a possible D gene is TRBD1 (6 bases). Germline CDR1 is SGHRS and CDR2 is YFSETQ. This CDR3 contains 15 residues. V dropped 4 bases and J dropped 5 bases, with 15 bases sitting between them. As DNA, the CDR3 is TGCGCCAGCAGCGCTAACAGGGAGGGGAATGAAAAACTGTTTTTT. The encoded protein is CASSANREGNEKLFF.

The chain combines TRBV7-3 with TRBJ1-2; D ambiguous. This CDR3 has 15 residues. V was shortened by 2 bases and J by 4 bases, with 14 bases between the two germline ends. Per germline, CDR1 SGHTA and CDR2 FQGTGA. CDR3 bases: TGTGCCAGCAGCTTATCCCCGGATAATATCTATGGCTACACCTTC. This codes for CASSLSPDNIYGYTF.

This sequence joins TRBV24-1 and TRBJ2-1; D uncertain. This CDR3 region has 12 residues. CDR1 is KGHDR and CDR2 is SFDVKD in the germline V gene. Trimming shortened V by 1 base and J by 12 bases, and 9 bases separated the two germline ends. The CDR3 DNA sequence: TGTGCCACCAGTGATTTTGTAGCTGGGCAGTTCTTC. Amino acid sequence: CATSDFVAGQFF.

This chain uses TRBV24-1 with TRBJ1-2, with a possible D match to TRBD1 (5 bases). Trimming took 5 bases from V and 5 from J, leaving 8 bases between them. Germline-derived CDR1 and CDR2 are KGHDR and SFDVKD. This CDR3 contains 12 residues. The CDR3 here is CATSGQTYGYTF. The CDR3 DNA follows: TGTGCCACCAGTGGACAGACTTATGGCTACACCTTC.

The CDR3 DNA is TGTGCCAGCTCAGTACAGGGGGCTACTGAAGCTTTCTTT. Translating it yields CASSVQGATEAFF. The chain combines TRBV18 with TRBJ1-1; 9 positions match TRBD1. In germline, CDR1 is KGHSH, CDR2 LQKENI. J lost 5 bases, V lost 5 bases, and 3 bases had no gene match. The CDR3 consists of 13 residues. The full variable domain, rest sourced from reference TRBV18 and TRBJ1-1, is NAGVMQNPRHLVRRRGQEARLRCSPMKGHSHVYWYRQLPEEGLKFMVYLQKENIIDESGMPKERFSAEFPKEGPSILRIQQVVRGDSAAYFCASSVQGATEAFFGQGTRLTVV.

This chain links TRBV4-1 with TRBJ1-2, with 11 nucleotides matching TRBD1. The CDR3 has 14 amino acids. Germline values: CDR1 MGHRA, CDR2 YSYEKL. The junction had 0 bases not matched to a gene; V was cut back by 1 base and J by 5 bases. Here the CDR3 reads CASSQGDRGYGYTF. CDR3 sequence (DNA): TGCGCCAGCAGCCAAGGGGACAGGGGGTATGGCTACACCTTC.

This chain joins TRBV2 and TRBJ1-6; D gene unclear. The CDR3 spans 13 residues. Per the germline V gene, CDR1 is SNHLY and CDR2 is FYNNEI. V lost 4 bases and J 2 bases, leaving 3 bases between the germline ends. The CDR3, as DNA: TGTGCCAGCAGTGTAGCCTATAATTCACCCCTCCACTTT. Protein: CASSVAYNSPLHF.

V gene TRBV4-1 combines with J gene TRBJ1-2, with D perhaps TRBD1 (5 bases). The CDR3 is 15 residues long. Trimming left V 0 bases short and J 8 bases short, with 16 bases between. Looked up from germline, CDR1 is MGHRA and CDR2 is YSYEKL. The CDR3 nucleotides are TGCGCCAGCAGCCAAGATGCAGGGATGGATGGCGGCTACACCTTC. It is translated as CASSQDAGMDGGYTF.

The CDR3 sequence: CASSSHDARESYEQYF. CDR3 coding DNA: TGTGCCAGCAGCTCCCATGACGCCAGGGAGTCCTACGAGCAGTACTTC. This chain joins TRBV7-6 and TRBJ2-7; D may match TRBD1 or TRBD2 (5 bases each). CDR3 length: 16 residues. Germline V gene sequence: CDR1 SGHVS, CDR2 FNYEAQ. V shed 4 bases and J shed 1 base, with 17 bases lying between them.

This clone appeared a single time. The J gene is TRBJ2-7, the V gene TRBV27; 8 bases are a match to TRBD1. The CDR3 spans 14 residues. Per the germline V gene, CDR1 is MNHEY and CDR2 is SMNVEV (reference sequence). V lost 5 bases and J lost 3; bases outside the gene matches: 6. The CDR3 region has the DNA TGTGCCAGCAGTCACGGGACAGGAGGCTACGAGCAGTACTTC. It encodes CASSHGTGGYEQYF.

The sample holds one count of this clone. The chain uses TRBV25-1 and TRBJ2-7; D possibly matches TRBD1 or TRBD2 (5 bases each). Trimming left V 4 bases short and J 2 bases short, with 15 bases between. CDR1 and CDR2 from the germline V gene are MGHDK and SYGVNS. The CDR3 covers 15 residues. The DNA of the CDR3 is TGTGCCAGCAGTGCCCCTCTCGGGACGCCCTACGAGCAGTACTTC. Its translation: CASSAPLGTPYEQYF.

The CDR3 DNA follows: TGTGCCAGCAGTCCTGGGACTAGCGGGGGGGCAGATACGCAGTATTTT. Encoded protein: CASSPGTSGGADTQYF. The chain is built from TRBV25-1 and TRBJ2-3, with 16 nucleotides matching TRBD2. The germline CDR1 and CDR2 sequences are MGHDK and SYGVNS. Trimming at V came to 5 bases and at J to 4 bases, leaving 3 bases not matched to a gene. CDR3 length: 16 residues.

The chain links TRBV10-1 to TRBJ1-1; D not resolved. The CDR3 spans 13 residues. Trimming left V 2 bases short and J 4 bases short, with 8 bases between. Germline CDR1 is WNHNN and CDR2 is SYGVQD (reference sequence). The DNA of the CDR3 is TGCGCCAGCAGTGAGACGGCGGTCACTGAAGCTTTCTTT. The encoded protein is CASSETAVTEAFF.

The chain has TRBV6-2 or TRBV6-3 and TRBJ1-1; D remains ambiguous. The CDR3 sequence is 16 residues long. The ends were cut back, 6 bases at V and 0 bases at J, with 17 bases in the middle. Germline CDR1 is MNHEY and CDR2 is SVGEGT. The CDR3 DNA follows: TGTGCCAGCAGCCCGATCTTCGGGAAGATGAACACTGAAGCTTTCTTT. This encodes CASSPIFGKMNTEAFF.

The V call is TRBV7-2, the J call TRBJ2-2; D is unclear. The length of the CDR3 is 18 residues. V lost 3 bases to trimming and J lost 1 base, with 18 bases between them. Germline assignment: CDR1 SGHTA and CDR2 FQGNSA. The CDR3 loop is CASSLISWVLVNTGELFF. The DNA for the CDR3 is TGTGCCAGCAGCTTGATTTCGTGGGTATTAGTGAACACCGGGGAGCTGTTTTTT.

This chain links TRBV24-1 with TRBJ2-1; maybe TRBD2 (6 bases). The CDR3 runs 16 residues. V lost 3 bases and J lost 0, with 11 bases in between. Per the germline V gene, CDR1 is KGHDR and CDR2 is SFDVKD. CDR3 nucleotides: TGTGCCACCAGTGATGTAGCGGCGAGCTCCTACAATGAGCAGTTCTTC. Translated, it gives CATSDVAASSYNEQFF.

For this clone: Other DNA sequences from this sample encode an identical CDR3 as well. The gene calls are TRBV3-1 (or the pseudogene TRBV3-2) and TRBJ1-3; TRBD1 aligns across 7 bases. The V segment lost 1 base and the J segment 3 bases; nucleotides outside the gene matches: 15. This CDR3 is built from 19 residues. Germline V gene lookup returns CDR1 LGHDT and CDR2 YNNKEL (reference sequence). The CDR3 protein is CASSQGGARTGKGGNTIYF. Here the CDR3 DNA reads TGTGCCAGCAGCCAAGGAGGGGCCCGGACAGGAAAAGGTGGAAACACCATATATTTT.

The chain links TRBV6-4 to TRBJ2-7; TRBD1 aligns across 8 bases. In germline, CDR1 is MRHNA, CDR2 SNTAGT. The ends lost 2 bases at V and 4 bases at J; junction bases unmatched: 7. This CDR3 spans 15 amino acids. The CDR3 DNA reads as TGTGCCAGCAGTGACCCCGACAGGGGTGTATACGAGCAGTACTTC. Its translation is CASSDPDRGVYEQYF.